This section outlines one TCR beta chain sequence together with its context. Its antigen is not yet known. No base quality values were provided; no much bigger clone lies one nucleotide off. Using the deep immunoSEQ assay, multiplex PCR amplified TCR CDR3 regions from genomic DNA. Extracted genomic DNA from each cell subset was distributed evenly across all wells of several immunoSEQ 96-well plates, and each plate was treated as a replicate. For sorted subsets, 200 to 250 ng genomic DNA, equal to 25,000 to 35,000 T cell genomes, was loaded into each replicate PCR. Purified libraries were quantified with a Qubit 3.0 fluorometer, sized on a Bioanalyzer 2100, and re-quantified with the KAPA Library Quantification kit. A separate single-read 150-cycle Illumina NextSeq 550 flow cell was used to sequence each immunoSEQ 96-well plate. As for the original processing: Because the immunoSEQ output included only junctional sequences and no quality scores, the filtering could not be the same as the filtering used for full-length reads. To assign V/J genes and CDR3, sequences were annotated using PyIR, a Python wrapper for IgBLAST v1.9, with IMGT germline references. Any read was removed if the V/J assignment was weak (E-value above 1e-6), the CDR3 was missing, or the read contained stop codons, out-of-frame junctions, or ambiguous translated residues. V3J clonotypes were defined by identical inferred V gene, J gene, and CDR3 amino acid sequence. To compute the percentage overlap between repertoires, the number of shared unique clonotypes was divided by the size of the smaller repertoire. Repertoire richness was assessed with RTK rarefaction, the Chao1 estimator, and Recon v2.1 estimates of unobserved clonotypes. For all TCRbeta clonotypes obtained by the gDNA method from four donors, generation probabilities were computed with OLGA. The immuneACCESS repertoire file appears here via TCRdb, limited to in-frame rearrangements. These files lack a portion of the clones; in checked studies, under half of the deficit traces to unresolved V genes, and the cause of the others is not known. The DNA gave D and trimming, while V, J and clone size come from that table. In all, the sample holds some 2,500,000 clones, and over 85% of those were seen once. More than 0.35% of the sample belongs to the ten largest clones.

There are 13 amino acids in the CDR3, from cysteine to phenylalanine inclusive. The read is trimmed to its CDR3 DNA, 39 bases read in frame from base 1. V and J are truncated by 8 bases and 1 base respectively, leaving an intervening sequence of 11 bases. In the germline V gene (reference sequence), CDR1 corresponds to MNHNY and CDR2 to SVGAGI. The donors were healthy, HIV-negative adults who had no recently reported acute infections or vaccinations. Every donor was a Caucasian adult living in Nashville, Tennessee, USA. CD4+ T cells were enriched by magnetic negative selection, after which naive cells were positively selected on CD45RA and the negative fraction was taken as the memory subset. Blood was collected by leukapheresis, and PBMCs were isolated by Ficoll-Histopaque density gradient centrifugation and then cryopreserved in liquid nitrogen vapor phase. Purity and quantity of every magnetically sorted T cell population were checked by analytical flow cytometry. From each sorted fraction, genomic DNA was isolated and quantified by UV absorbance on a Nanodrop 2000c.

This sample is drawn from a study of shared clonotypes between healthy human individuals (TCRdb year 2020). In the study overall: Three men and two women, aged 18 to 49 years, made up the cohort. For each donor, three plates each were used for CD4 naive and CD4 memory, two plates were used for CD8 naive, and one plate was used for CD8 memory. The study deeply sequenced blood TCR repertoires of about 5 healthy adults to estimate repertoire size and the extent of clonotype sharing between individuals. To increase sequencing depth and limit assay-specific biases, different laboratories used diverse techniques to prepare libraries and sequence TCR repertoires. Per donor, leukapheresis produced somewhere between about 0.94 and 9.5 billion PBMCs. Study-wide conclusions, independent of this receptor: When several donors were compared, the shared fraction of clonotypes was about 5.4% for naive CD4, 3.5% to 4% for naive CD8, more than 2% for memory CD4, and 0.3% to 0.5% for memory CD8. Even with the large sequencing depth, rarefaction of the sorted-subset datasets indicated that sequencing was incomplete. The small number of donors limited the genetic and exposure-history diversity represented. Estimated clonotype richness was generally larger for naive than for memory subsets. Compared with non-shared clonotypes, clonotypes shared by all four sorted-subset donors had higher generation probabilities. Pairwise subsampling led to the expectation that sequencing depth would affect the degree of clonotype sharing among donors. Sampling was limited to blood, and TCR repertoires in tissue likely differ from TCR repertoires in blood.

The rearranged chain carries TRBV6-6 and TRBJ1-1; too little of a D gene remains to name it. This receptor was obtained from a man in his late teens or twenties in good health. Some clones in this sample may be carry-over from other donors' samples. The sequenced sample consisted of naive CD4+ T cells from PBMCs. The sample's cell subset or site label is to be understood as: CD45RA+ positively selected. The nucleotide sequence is TGTGCCAGCGAGGGCTTGGGGAACACTGAAGCTTTCTTT. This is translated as CASEGLGNTEAFF.